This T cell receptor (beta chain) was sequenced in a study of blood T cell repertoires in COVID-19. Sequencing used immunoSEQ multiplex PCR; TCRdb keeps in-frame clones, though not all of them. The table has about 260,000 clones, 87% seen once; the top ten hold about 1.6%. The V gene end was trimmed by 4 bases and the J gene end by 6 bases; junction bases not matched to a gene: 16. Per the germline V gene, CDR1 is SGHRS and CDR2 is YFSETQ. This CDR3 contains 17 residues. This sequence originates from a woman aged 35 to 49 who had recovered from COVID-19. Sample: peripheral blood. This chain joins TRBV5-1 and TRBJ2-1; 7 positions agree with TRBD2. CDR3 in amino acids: CASSRGFGAGDRNEQFF. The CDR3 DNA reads TGCGCCAGCAGCCGCGGATTCGGCGCGGGGGACCGCAATGAGCAGTTCTTC. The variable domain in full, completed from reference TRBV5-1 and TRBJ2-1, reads KAGVTQTPRYLIKTRGQQVTLSCSPISGHRSVSWYQQTPGQGLQFLFEYFSETQRNKGNFPGRFSGRQFSNSRSEMNVSTLELGDSALYLCASSRGFGAGDRNEQFFGPGTRLTVL.